Below are 32 T cell receptor beta chains sequenced from a single sample in a study of OX40 agonist ivuxolimab in advanced cancers. Sequenced by immunoSEQ multiplex PCR; TCRdb stores in-frame clones only, minus some. The data hold about 58,000 clones, with about 88% observed a single time. Sequencing used CD4+ or CD8+ T cells sorted from blood, obtained in a trial of the OX40 agonist ivuxolimab. The receptors derive from an adult with an advanced solid tumor such as melanoma, head and neck, liver or kidney cancer.

The chain has TRBV9 and TRBJ2-1; possible D gene TRBD1, 6 bases. Germline V gene data show CDR1 as SGDLS and CDR2 as YYNGEE. CDR3 size: 16 residues. Trimming removed 2 bases from V and 0 bases from J, with 12 bases in between. The CDR3, as DNA: TGTGCCAGCAGCGTGGGGGCCCAGAGCTCCTACAATGAGCAGTTCTTC. It specifies CASSVGAQSSYNEQFF.

The CDR3 loop reads CASSFQQNNQPQHF. CDR3 in DNA: TGTGCCAGCAGTTTCCAACAAAACAATCAGCCCCAGCATTTT. The chain joins TRBV28 to TRBJ1-5; D call uncertain. The CDR3 is 14 residues long. V shed 3 bases and J shed 3 bases, with 9 bases lying between them. The germline V gene has CDR1 MDHEN and CDR2 SYDVKM.

This clone has a single count. The chain carries TRBV2 and TRBJ2-1; TRBD2 matches at 11 bases. The J segment lost 5 bases and the V segment lost 4 bases, leaving 7 bases of the junction unmatched. Looked up from germline, CDR1 is SNHLY and CDR2 is FYNNEI. The CDR3 is made up of 16 amino acids. For the CDR3, the DNA is TGTGCCAGCAGTGCTGGACTAGCGGGTTTGCACAATGAGCAGTTCTTC. This encodes CASSAGLAGLHNEQFF.

The gene calls are TRBV7-9 and TRBJ1-2; no firm D call. V gave up 3 bases and J gave up 7 bases, with 12 bases separating them. The germline gives CDR1 SEHNR, CDR2 FQNEAQ (reference sequence). The CDR3 runs to 13 residues. CDR3 DNA: TGTGCCAGCAGCTTGTATCAACAGCCTGGCTACACCTTC. This gives the protein CASSLYQQPGYTF.

The V call is TRBV28, the J call TRBJ2-5; tentative D call: TRBD2 (5 bases). Germline lookup yields CDR1 MDHEN and CDR2 SYDVKM. CDR3 length equals 17 residues. Between the trimmed V and J ends, which lost 6 bases and 0 bases, there was a span of 20 bases. CDR3 residues: CASSWALVYSDQETQYF. The CDR3 DNA sequence: TGTGCCAGCAGCTGGGCACTAGTTTACTCTGACCAAGAGACCCAGTACTTC. Using reference TRBV28 and TRBJ2-5 for the parts outside the CDR3, the full variable domain is DVKVTQSSRYLVKRTGEKVFLECVQDMDHENMFWYRQDPGLGLRLIYFSYDVKMKEKGDIPEGYSVSREKKERFSLILESASTNQTSMYLCASSWALVYSDQETQYFGPGTRLLVL.

The genes are TRBV5-8 and TRBJ2-1, with D unresolved. CDR3 length: 11 residues. Per the germline V gene, CDR1 is SGHTS and CDR2 is YDEGEE. Trimming shortened V by 1 base and J by 15 bases, and 11 bases separated the two germline ends. The CDR3 DNA reads as TGTGCCAGCAGCTTGATAGTGCCCCGGTTCTTC. Translating it yields CASSLIVPRFF.

This clone was seen a single time. The chain joins TRBV7-9 to TRBJ1-1, with TRBD1 identical over 7 bases. The CDR3 sequence is 17 residues long. The V gene's germline CDR1 is SEHNR and CDR2 FQNEAQ (reference sequence). V trimming: 2 bases; J trimming: 6 bases; junction bases outside the gene matches: 15. Here the CDR3 reads CASSLPQGSFNAAEAFF. For the CDR3, the DNA is TGTGCCAGCAGCTTACCACAGGGGTCCTTTAATGCAGCTGAAGCTTTCTTT.

This chain joins TRBV5-4 and TRBJ1-3; no clear D. V shed 0 bases and J shed 0 bases, with 13 bases lying between them. This CDR3 is 17 amino acids long. Germline CDR1 reads SGHNT; CDR2 reads YYREEE (reference sequence). The CDR3 loop is CASSLGGDGDSGNTIYF. The CDR3 DNA follows: TGTGCCAGCAGCTTGGGAGGAGACGGAGACTCTGGAAACACCATATATTTT.

This rearrangement joins TRBV27 to TRBJ2-7; 8 bases map to TRBD1. Looked up from germline, CDR1 is MNHEY and CDR2 is SMNVEV (reference sequence). CDR3 length: 17 residues. J lost 1 base, V lost 0 bases, and 8 bases had no gene match. In DNA form, the CDR3 reads TGTGCCAGCAGTTTATCGATTCTAGGACAGGGTTCCTACGAGCAGTACTTC. This gives the protein CASSLSILGQGSYEQYF.

In its sample, this clone was seen a few times. The rearrangement joins TRBV11-3 to TRBJ2-1; a possible D gene is TRBD1 (6 bases). The CDR3 sequence is 15 residues long. With 6 bases removed from V and 9 bases from J, the gap between germline ends came to 21 bases. Germline V CDR1 and CDR2: SGHNT, YENEEA. The CDR3 here is CASSPMPTGGSEQFF. CDR3 DNA: TGTGCCAGCAGTCCTATGCCGACAGGTGGGAGTGAGCAGTTCTTC. Full variable domain (missing parts from reference TRBV11-3 and TRBJ2-1): EAGVVQSPRYKIIEKKQPVAFWCNPISGHNTLYWYLQNLGQGPELLIRYENEEAVDDSQLPKDRFSAERLKGVDSTLKIQPAELGDSAVYLCASSPMPTGGSEQFFGPGTRLTVL.

This chain uses TRBV6-1 with TRBJ2-5; D may correspond to TRBD1 or TRBD2 (6 bases each). Germline V gene data show CDR1 as MNHNS and CDR2 as SASEGT. Trimming pared 3 bases from V and 5 bases from J, leaving 22 bases between. This CDR3 contains 17 residues. The CDR3 here is CASSEVVGGGGMETQYF. DNA of the CDR3: TGTGCCAGCAGTGAGGTCGTGGGGGGTGGGGGCATGGAGACCCAGTACTTC.

CDR3 bases: TGTGCCAGCAGCTCAGGAAGCCTCGCAGATACGCAGTATTTT. Protein sequence: CASSSGSLADTQYF. The rearrangement joins TRBV9 to TRBJ2-3; no reliable D call. Trimming stripped 4 bases from V and 4 bases from J, with 13 bases between. The CDR3 is 14 amino acids. CDR1 SGDLS and CDR2 YYNGEE come from the germline V gene.

The chain combines TRBV5-1 with TRBJ2-5, with D uncertain. V was shortened by 5 bases and J by 5 bases, with 16 bases between the two germline ends. The germline gives CDR1 SGHRS, CDR2 YFSETQ. The CDR3 totals 14 residues. The CDR3 loop reads CASRPGSWSETQYF. For the CDR3, the DNA is TGCGCCAGCAGACCCGGGTCCTGGTCGGAGACCCAGTACTTC.

V gene TRBV4-3 combines with J gene TRBJ2-6, with D maybe TRBD1 (6 bases). V was shortened by 4 bases and J by 1 base, with 17 bases between the two germline ends. The germline gives CDR1 LGHNA, CDR2 YSLEER. The CDR3 runs 18 residues. CDR3 protein: CASSPQQGFKSGANVLTF. CDR3 nucleotides: TGCGCCAGCAGCCCCCAACAGGGTTTTAAATCTGGGGCCAACGTCCTGACTTTC.

The rearrangement uses TRBV28 and TRBJ2-7; D may be TRBD1 (6 bases). The CDR3 loop spans 14 amino acids. Per germline, CDR1 MDHEN and CDR2 SYDVKM. V was trimmed by 8 bases and J by 10 bases, leaving 24 bases between them. CDR3 residues: CASSPDRTARSQYF. The CDR3 nucleotides read TGTGCCAGCTCCCCTGACCGGACAGCTAGGAGCCAGTACTTC.

The J gene is TRBJ2-1, the V gene TRBV7-9; 10 nucleotides line up with TRBD2. V lost 6 bases to trimming and J lost 3 bases; unmatched junction nucleotides: 2. The CDR3 totals 14 residues. Germline V gene data show CDR1 as SEHNR and CDR2 as FQNEAQ (reference sequence). The CDR3 reads CASRTSGVYNEQFF. The CDR3 DNA sequence: TGTGCCAGCAGAACTAGCGGGGTCTACAATGAGCAGTTCTTC.

The V call is TRBV6-6, the J call TRBJ2-1, with TRBD2 identical over 8 bases. This CDR3 has 16 amino acids. Germline trimming cut 6 bases from V and 1 base from J; bases unmatched to any gene: 8. Germline CDR1 and CDR2: MNHNY and SVGAGI (reference sequence). CDR3 DNA: TGTGCCAGCAGCCTCAGCGGGAGTCCATCCTACAATGAGCAGTTCTTC. The encoded protein is CASSLSGSPSYNEQFF.

The rearrangement joins TRBV4-1 to TRBJ2-1; 8 bases agree with TRBD2. The J segment lost 10 bases and the V segment lost 4 bases, leaving 9 bases of the junction unmatched. In germline, CDR1 is MGHRA, CDR2 YSYEKL. The CDR3 length is 14 residues. CDR3 sequence (DNA): TGCGCCAGCAGCCTCCAGCGGGAGAAGGAGGAGCAGTTCTTC. Translating gives CASSLQREKEEQFF.

The J gene is TRBJ2-3, the V gene TRBV10-2; possibly TRBD1 or TRBD2 for D (5 bases each). CDR1 is WSHSY, CDR2 SAAADI, per germline. V lost 10 bases and J lost 3, with 17 bases in between. The CDR3 is 14 residues long. Here the CDR3 reads CATQVGVRTDTQYF. CDR3 DNA sequence: TGCGCCACCCAGGTGGGGGTACGGACAGATACGCAGTATTTT.

This chain uses TRBV28 with TRBJ1-6, with D unclear. The CDR3 is 13 residues long. V was cut by 8 bases and J by 11 bases, with 16 bases left in between. Germline values: CDR1 MDHEN, CDR2 SYDVKM. The CDR3 DNA reads as TGTGCCAGCGGTAGGAGGGATGGTACACCCCTCCACTTT. Protein sequence: CASGRRDGTPLHF.

The V gene is TRBV10-2, the J gene TRBJ1-4, with D uncertain. The CDR3 is made up of 15 amino acids. Trimming stripped 7 bases from V and 3 bases from J, with 15 bases between. Germline V CDR1 and CDR2: WSHSY, SAAADI. CDR3 sequence (DNA): TGCGCCAGCACTCCTTCTAGGGCCTCTAATGAAAAACTGTTTTTT. It encodes CASTPSRASNEKLFF.

This clone is labeled as medium-sized. The chain couples TRBV9 to TRBJ1-2; TRBD1 matches at 12 bases. After removal of 6 bases from V and 2 bases from J, the junction contained 8 bases not matched to a gene. The germline V gene encodes CDR1 SGDLS and CDR2 YYNGEE. There are 16 residues in the CDR3. The CDR3 sequence is CASTNQGQGANYGYTF. In nucleotides, the CDR3 is TGTGCCAGCACCAATCAGGGACAGGGGGCGAACTATGGCTACACCTTC.

This sequence joins TRBV29-1 and TRBJ2-1; possibly TRBD2 for D (5 bases). Between the trimmed V and J ends, which lost 5 bases and 7 bases, there was a span of 30 bases. Germline values: CDR1 SQVTM, CDR2 ANQGSEA. The CDR3 contains 18 residues. The CDR3 region has the DNA TGCAGCGTTTCAATTAAGTCCGTCGGGGTGGGAGTTGAGAATGAGCAGTTCTTC. This codes for CSVSIKSVGVGVENEQFF.

This clone showed up just once. The chain uses TRBV7-9 and TRBJ2-1; 12 bases align to TRBD2. V shed 5 bases and J 9 bases; nucleotides not matched to a gene: 5. CDR1 and CDR2 from the germline V gene are SEHNR and FQNEAQ (reference sequence). This CDR3 is 14 amino acids long. This CDR3 reads CASSPSGRAGEQFF. CDR3 sequence (DNA): TGTGCCAGCAGCCCTAGCGGGAGGGCCGGTGAGCAGTTCTTC. The complete variable domain, with remaining parts taken from reference TRBV7-9 and TRBJ2-1, reads DTGVSQNPRHKITKRGQNVTFRCDPISEHNRLYWYRQTLGQGPEFLTYFQNEAQLEKSRLLSDRFSAERPKGSFSTLEIQRTEQGDSAMYLCASSPSGRAGEQFFGPGTRLTVL.

V is TRBV27 and J is TRBJ2-4, with D uncertain. Germline V CDR1 and CDR2: MNHEY, SMNVEV (reference sequence). V was shortened by 5 bases and J by 0 bases, with 11 bases between the two germline ends. The CDR3 has 15 residues. The CDR3 reads CASSPHILAKNIQYF. The DNA for the CDR3 is TGTGCCAGCAGTCCACACATACTAGCCAAAAACATTCAGTACTTC.

The V gene is TRBV11-2, the J gene TRBJ1-1; TRBD1 aligns across 7 bases. V shed 3 bases and J 4 bases; nucleotides not matched to a gene: 5. CDR1 and CDR2 (germline): SGHAT, FQNNGV. The CDR3 is made up of 14 amino acids. CDR3 bases: TGTGCCAGCAGCTTTGAGACAGGGTTCACTGAAGCTTTCTTT. Its protein product is CASSFETGFTEAFF.

J is TRBJ1-1 and V is TRBV6-1; D ambiguous. Trimming stripped 4 bases from V and 5 bases from J, with 20 bases between. CDR1 is MNHNS, CDR2 SASEGT, per germline. The CDR3 is 16 residues long. For the CDR3, the DNA is TGTGCCAGCAGTGGGCTTTCGGAGTCCTCGGGGACTGAAGCTTTCTTT. Translating gives CASSGLSESSGTEAFF.

In DNA form, the CDR3 reads TGTGCTAGTGGTTTGGGGATCCAAGAGACCCAGTACTTC. The encoded protein is CASGLGIQETQYF. The rearrangement joins TRBV12-5 to TRBJ2-5; no definite D call. There are 13 residues in the CDR3. Germline CDR1 LGHNT, CDR2 FRNRAP. V was pared by 1 base and J by 1 base, with 4 bases between.

The V call is TRBV21-1, the J call TRBJ1-5. TRBV21-1 is shown as a pseudogene. This CDR3 region has 14 residues. This CDR3 reads CASSGGDHNQPQHF. CDR3 DNA: TGTGCCAGCAGCGGGGGGGATCACAATCAGCCCCAGCATTTT.

The rearrangement joins TRBV7-8 to TRBJ2-7; the D gene is possibly TRBD2 (5 bases). The V gene lost 5 bases and the J gene lost 5 bases, with 28 bases spanning the gap. From germline, CDR1 is SGHVS and CDR2 FQNEAQ. There are 18 residues in the CDR3. CDR3 sequence: CASSPTNIMGQQRDEQYF. CDR3 DNA sequence: TGTGCCAGCAGCCCTACAAACATAATGGGCCAACAGAGGGACGAGCAGTACTTC.

The rearrangement uses TRBV7-9 and TRBJ2-3; 8 bases agree with TRBD2. This CDR3 has 16 amino acids. V lost 10 bases, J lost 5 bases, and 17 bases stayed unmatched. Germline values: CDR1 SEHNR, CDR2 FQNEAQ (reference sequence). The CDR3 sequence is CATEGSSGGRRDTQYF. Here the CDR3 DNA reads TGTGCCACCGAGGGGTCCAGCGGGGGAAGGAGAGATACGCAGTATTTT. Full variable domain (remainder filled in from reference TRBV7-9 and TRBJ2-3): DTGVSQNPRHKITKRGQNVTFRCDPISEHNRLYWYRQTLGQGPEFLTYFQNEAQLEKSRLLSDRFSAERPKGSFSTLEIQRTEQGDSAMYLCATEGSSGGRRDTQYFGPGTRLTVL.

The rearrangement links TRBV27 to TRBJ1-1; no reliable D call. Trimming cost V 0 bases and J 2 bases, with 10 bases left between them. This CDR3 region has 15 residues. Germline-derived CDR1 and CDR2 are MNHEY and SMNVEV (reference sequence). The CDR3 spells CASSLSAPENTEAFF. The CDR3 nucleotides read TGTGCCAGCAGTTTATCGGCACCTGAAAACACTGAAGCTTTCTTT.